This TCR beta chain was identified in a study of T-cell memory formation after mild COVID-19. This clonotype was recorded many times. TCRdb processed the 5' RACE reads anew with MiXCR; each CDR3 protein has one entry. The table records fewer than 150,000 distinct CDR3 sequences, 22% of them present only once. There are 16 residues in the CDR3. The germline V gene has CDR1 LGHNA and CDR2 YSLEER. Trimming took 1 base from V and 5 from J; bases not matched to a gene: 5. V gene TRBV4-3 combines with J gene TRBJ1-4; 9 bases fit TRBD1. Sequencing was performed on PBMCs or a T cell subset sorted from them (not recorded which). The sequence was obtained from a man aged 18 to 30 who had mild COVID-19 (a few samples of this study predate the infection). Cell type and time point are not known. This CDR3 reads CASSQAPGTGNEKLFF. The CDR3 bases are TGCGCCAGCAGCCAAGCCCCCGGGACAGGGAATGAAAAACTGTTTTTT.